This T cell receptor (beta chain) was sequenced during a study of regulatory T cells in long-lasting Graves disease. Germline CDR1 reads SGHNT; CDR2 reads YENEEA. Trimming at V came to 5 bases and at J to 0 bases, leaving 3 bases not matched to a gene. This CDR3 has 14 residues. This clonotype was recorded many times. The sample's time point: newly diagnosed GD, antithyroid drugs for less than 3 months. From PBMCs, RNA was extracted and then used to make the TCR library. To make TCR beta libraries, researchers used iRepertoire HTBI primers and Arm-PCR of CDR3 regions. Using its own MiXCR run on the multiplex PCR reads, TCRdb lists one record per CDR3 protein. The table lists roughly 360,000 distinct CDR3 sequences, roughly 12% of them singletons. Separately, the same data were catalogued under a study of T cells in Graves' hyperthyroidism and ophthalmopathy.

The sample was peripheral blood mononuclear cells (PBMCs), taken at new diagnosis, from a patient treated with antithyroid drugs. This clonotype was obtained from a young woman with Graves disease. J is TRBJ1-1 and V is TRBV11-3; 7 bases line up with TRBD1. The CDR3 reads CASSMTGLNTEAFF. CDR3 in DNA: TGTGCCAGCAGCATGACAGGGCTGAACACTGAAGCTTTCTTT.